The 28 T cell receptor beta chains below come from one sample, sequenced in a study of T cell repertoires in cytomegalovirus infection. These TCRs are of unknown antigen specificity. One entry per CDR3 protein, called by TCRdb with MiXCR from the reads. The profile shows 90,000 to 110,000 distinct CDR3 sequences, around 28% of them singletons. The sequencing used CD8+ T cells from cultured PBMCs, collected from culture after CMV antigen stimulation. These receptors were taken from a human donor in good health (CMV status not recorded). Some clones in this sample may be carry-over from other donors' samples.

With regard to this clonotype: One base away lies a much larger clone, so this may be a sequencing read error. The chain recombines TRBV27 with TRBJ2-1, with a weak D call TRBD2 (5 bases). The germline gives CDR1 MNHEY, CDR2 SMNVEV (reference sequence). Trimming removed 5 bases from V and 5 bases from J, with 10 bases in between. This CDR3 has 13 amino acids. The CDR3 nucleotides are TGTGCCAGCAGTCTCCGGGGTCACAATGAGCAGTTCTTC. As protein: CASSLRGHNEQFF.

This clonotype was counted only a few times. As DNA, the CDR3 is TGTGCCACCAGTGATTCGGCTGGAGACCAGTACTTC. Residues: CATSDSAGDQYF. V and J are TRBV24-1 and TRBJ2-5; D uncertain. Per germline, CDR1 KGHDR and CDR2 SFDVKD. This CDR3 comprises 12 residues. With 2 bases removed from V and 10 bases from J, the gap between germline ends came to 10 bases.

In the case of this clonotype: One junction end disagrees with the germline gene, perhaps due to a read error. J is TRBJ1-2 and V is TRBV14; D is unclear. From germline, CDR1 is SGHDN and CDR2 FVKESK. This CDR3 comprises 14 residues. CDR3 bases: TGTGTCAGCAGCCAAGGGCTAGGACCCCGTGGCTACACCTTC. Protein sequence: CVSSQGLGPRGYTF.

CDR3 nucleotide sequence: TGTGCCAGCAGCCTCTCGGAGGAGTCCCACAATGAGCAGTTCTTC. As protein: CASSLSEESHNEQFF. This chain connects TRBV7-9 to TRBJ2-1; possible D gene TRBD2, 5 bases. This CDR3 region has 15 residues. Germline CDR1 reads SEHNR; CDR2 reads FQNEAQ (reference sequence). V was pared by 5 bases and J by 5 bases, with 16 bases between.

This chain connects TRBV6-1 to TRBJ2-6; weak D call: TRBD2 (7 bases). The V gene lost 2 bases and the J gene lost 1 base, with 9 bases spanning the gap. The CDR3 runs 16 residues. Germline CDR1 and CDR2: MNHNS and SASEGT. CDR3 nucleotide sequence: TGTGCCAGCAGTGAACGGGGGGCGTCTGGGGCCAACGTCCTGACTTTC. It specifies CASSERGASGANVLTF.

The genes are TRBV27 and TRBJ2-1, with a weak D call TRBD2 (6 bases). Deletions cut 2 bases from V and 7 bases from J, with 15 bases between. The germline gives CDR1 MNHEY, CDR2 SMNVEV (reference sequence). There are 15 residues in the CDR3. CDR3 residues: CASSLLAGSHNEQFF. As DNA, the CDR3 is TGTGCCAGCAGTTTACTGGCGGGGTCACATAATGAGCAGTTCTTC.

This clonotype was recorded at least ten times. V and J are TRBV7-2 and TRBJ2-3, with 13 bases lining up with TRBD2. V gave up 2 bases and J gave up 3 bases; unmatched junction bases: 14. The CDR3 spans 20 residues. Germline loops: CDR1 SGHTA, CDR2 FQGNSA. The CDR3 region is CASSLIPTSGGAVGTDTQYF. The CDR3, as DNA: TGTGCCAGCAGCTTAATACCTACTAGCGGGGGGGCCGTAGGGACAGATACGCAGTATTTT.

This chain connects TRBV4-1 to TRBJ1-5, with 8 nucleotides matching TRBD1. The CDR3 has 16 residues. Germline V gene lookup returns CDR1 MGHRA and CDR2 YSYEKL. The V segment lost 2 bases and the J segment 0 bases; nucleotides outside the gene matches: 3. The CDR3 bases are TGCGCCAGCAGCCAATGGACAGGGAATAGCAATCAGCCCCAGCATTTT. It yields the protein CASSQWTGNSNQPQHF.

This chain joins TRBV10-3 and TRBJ1-1; the D is unclear. V gave up 10 bases and J gave up 0 bases, with 12 bases separating them. The germline CDR1 and CDR2 sequences are ENHRY and SYGVKD. The CDR3 spans 13 residues. The CDR3 loop is CASLDLLNTEAFF. DNA of the CDR3: TGTGCCAGCTTGGACCTATTGAACACTGAAGCTTTCTTT.

The chain is built from TRBV5-1 and TRBJ2-1; 10 positions match TRBD2. Germline V gene data show CDR1 as SGHRS and CDR2 as YFSETQ. V was clipped by 1 base and J by 8 bases; unmatched bases: 6. The CDR3 is 15 amino acids. The CDR3 DNA follows: TGCGCCAGCAGCTTGATCAGCGGGGGGGGCGATGAGCAGTTCTTC. Protein: CASSLISGGGDEQFF.

The chain couples TRBV29-1 to TRBJ1-1; D is possibly TRBD1 (5 bases). The germline V gene has CDR1 SQVTM and CDR2 ANQGSEA. The V gene lost 4 bases and the J gene lost 6 bases, with 12 bases spanning the gap. The CDR3 totals 12 residues. The CDR3 loop is CSVVMGGAEAFF. Here the CDR3 DNA reads TGCAGCGTTGTTATGGGGGGGGCTGAAGCTTTCTTT.

This chain connects TRBV7-6 to TRBJ2-5; no clear D. The germline gives CDR1 SGHVS, CDR2 FNYEAQ. This CDR3 contains 11 residues. V gave up 5 bases and J gave up 5 bases, with 6 bases separating them. The chain's CDR3 is CASSTWETQYF. The CDR3 DNA sequence: TGTGCCAGCAGCACCTGGGAGACCCAGTACTTC. The entire variable domain, with the rest obtained from reference TRBV7-6 and TRBJ2-5, is as follows: GAGVSQSPRYKVTKRGQDVALRCDPISGHVSLYWYRQALGQGPEFLTYFNYEAQQDKSGLPNDRFSAERPEGSISTLTIQRTEQRDSAMYRCASSTWETQYFGPGTRLLVL.

Regarding this clonotype: A much larger clonotype is one base distant, so this may be a read error. The V call is TRBV7-2, the J call TRBJ1-4; tentative D call: TRBD1 (6 bases). This CDR3 spans 16 amino acids. Germline values: CDR1 SGHTA, CDR2 FQGNSA. CDR3 sequence (DNA): TGTGCCTGCAGCCAAATAGACAGGTCTATTAATGAAAAACTGTTTTTT. Protein: CACSQIDRSINEKLFF.

This clonotype was seen ten or more times. The chain recombines TRBV7-9 with TRBJ1-2; 8 bases fit TRBD1. CDR3 length: 13 amino acids. J lost 4 bases, V lost 5 bases, and 3 bases had no gene match. CDR1 is SEHNR and CDR2 is FQNEAQ in the germline V gene (reference sequence). In nucleotides, the CDR3 is TGTGCCAGCAGCCACGGACAGGGCTATGGCTACACCTTC. Amino acid sequence: CASSHGQGYGYTF.

This clonotype was counted at least ten times. This chain joins TRBV7-9 and TRBJ2-3, with D possibly TRBD2 on 6 matching bases. The CDR3 sequence is 15 residues long. CDR1 and CDR2 from the germline V gene are SEHNR and FQNEAQ (reference sequence). The germline V and J ends were trimmed by 0 bases and 0 bases, with 7 bases remaining between them. The CDR3 bases are TGTGCCAGCAGCTTAGCAAGCGGGAGCACAGATACGCAGTATTTT. It is translated as CASSLASGSTDTQYF.

This chain connects TRBV15 to TRBJ1-2, with unresolved D. The CDR3 extends over 13 amino acids. Germline V gene lookup returns CDR1 LNHNV and CDR2 YYDKDF (reference sequence). Trimming cost V 1 base and J 6 bases, with 9 bases left between them. The CDR3 DNA is TGTGCCACCAGCAGAGGGGTCGGAGATGGCTACACCTTC. Residues: CATSRGVGDGYTF.

V is TRBV5-1 and J is TRBJ2-1; D not certain. Germline CDR1 and CDR2: SGHRS and YFSETQ. Trimming removed 3 bases from V and 0 bases from J, with 7 bases in between. The CDR3 has 14 residues. This chain's CDR3 is CASSWRSSYNEQFF. DNA for the CDR3: TGCGCCAGCAGCTGGAGAAGCTCCTACAATGAGCAGTTCTTC.

The genes are TRBV5-4 and TRBJ2-1; 7 nucleotides match TRBD2. The CDR3 runs to 13 residues. Germline V gene sequence: CDR1 SGHNT, CDR2 YYREEE (reference sequence). The J segment lost 8 bases and the V segment lost 4 bases, leaving 6 bases of the junction unmatched. The DNA for the CDR3 is TGTGCCAGCAGCCCTACCGCGGGGGATGAGCAGTTCTTC. Translated: CASSPTAGDEQFF.

The chain uses TRBV30 and TRBJ2-7; possible D gene TRBD1, 6 bases. Germline loops: CDR1 GTSNPN, CDR2 SVGIG (reference sequence). The V and J ends lost 3 bases and 0 bases respectively, with 9 bases between them. The CDR3 is made up of 13 amino acids. The CDR3 DNA is TGTGCCTGGAGCGGGGACAACTCCTACGAGCAGTACTTC. It yields the protein CAWSGDNSYEQYF.

J is TRBJ1-5 and V is TRBV30, with a weak D call TRBD1 (5 bases). This CDR3 contains 15 residues. Germline loops: CDR1 GTSNPN, CDR2 SVGIG (reference sequence). V lost 0 bases and J 3 bases, leaving 12 bases between the germline ends. The CDR3 loop is CAWSVRDGANQPQHF. In DNA form, the CDR3 reads TGTGCCTGGAGTGTAAGGGACGGGGCCAATCAGCCCCAGCATTTT.

This chain connects TRBV6-4 to TRBJ1-1; D unclear. The CDR3 runs to 13 residues. V was cut by 4 bases and J by 0 bases, with 6 bases left in between. CDR1 and CDR2 (germline): MRHNA, SNTAGT. CDR3 loop: CASSGQMNTEAFF. For the CDR3, the DNA is TGTGCCAGCAGTGGGCAGATGAACACTGAAGCTTTCTTT.

This clonotype was counted between two and nine times. V gene TRBV11-2 combines with J gene TRBJ2-7, with 11 bases matching TRBD2. V dropped 4 bases and J dropped 2; count of bases not matched to a gene: 7. Germline V gene data show CDR1 as SGHAT and CDR2 as FQNNGV. This CDR3 comprises 16 residues. The CDR3 nucleotides read TGTGCCAGCAGCTCCACTAGCGGGGGCCCGACCTACGAGCAGTACTTC. Amino acid sequence: CASSSTSGGPTYEQYF. Variable domain in full (rest from reference TRBV11-2 and TRBJ2-7): EAGVAQSPRYKIIEKRQSVAFWCNPISGHATLYWYQQILGQGPKLLIQFQNNGVVDDSQLPKDRFSAERLKGVDSTLKIQPAKLEDSAVYLCASSSTSGGPTYEQYFGPGTRLTVT.

This chain uses TRBV4-1 with TRBJ2-2; no clear D gene. The CDR3 contains 15 residues. CDR1 MGHRA and CDR2 YSYEKL come from the germline V gene. Trimming pared 1 base from V and 2 bases from J, leaving 8 bases between. The CDR3 sequence is CASSQVADNTGELFF. The CDR3 DNA is TGCGCCAGCAGCCAAGTGGCGGATAACACCGGGGAGCTGTTTTTT.

The chain has TRBV12-3 or TRBV12-4 and TRBJ2-3, with D perhaps TRBD1 or TRBD2 (5 bases each). This CDR3 has 15 amino acids. Trimming shortened V by 3 bases and J by 4 bases, and 14 bases separated the two germline ends. This CDR3 reads CASSFLGVRADTQYF. The CDR3 DNA reads as TGTGCCAGCAGTTTTTTGGGGGTAAGGGCAGATACGCAGTATTTT.

This clonotype has just a few counts. This chain connects TRBV10-3 to TRBJ2-1; D remains ambiguous. The CDR3 covers 17 residues. Trimming stripped 2 bases from V and 0 bases from J, with 14 bases between. Germline CDR1 ENHRY, CDR2 SYGVKD. The CDR3 DNA reads TGTGCCATCAGTGAGGATGGCTCGATGGGCTCCTACAATGAGCAGTTCTTC. This encodes CAISEDGSMGSYNEQFF.

The chain recombines TRBV7-9 with TRBJ2-1; perhaps TRBD1 as D (6 bases). This CDR3 spans 15 amino acids. CDR1 SEHNR and CDR2 FQNEAQ come from the germline V gene (reference sequence). Deletions cut 4 bases from V and 10 bases from J, with 20 bases between. The CDR3 nucleotides are TGTGCCAGCAGCTCCCTCCTCCTTGGGGGCCCCGAGCAGTTCTTC. Protein sequence: CASSSLLLGGPEQFF.

V gene TRBV2 combines with J gene TRBJ2-5, with D possibly matching TRBD2 (7 bases). CDR1 and CDR2 (germline): SNHLY, FYNNEI. The length of the CDR3 is 15 residues. Trimming took off 2 bases at V and 1 base at J, with 11 bases between the two ends. The CDR3 protein is CASSELRGGQETQYF. CDR3 nucleotide sequence: TGTGCCAGCAGTGAACTGAGGGGGGGCCAAGAGACCCAGTACTTC.

CDR3 region: CSARVRDRPYNEQFF. CDR3 nucleotide sequence: TGCAGTGCTAGAGTCCGGGACAGGCCCTACAATGAGCAGTTCTTC. The chain links TRBV20-1 to TRBJ2-1; 8 bases map to TRBD1. The J segment lost 2 bases and the V segment lost 1 base, leaving 4 bases of the junction unmatched. Looked up from germline, CDR1 is DFQATT and CDR2 is SNEGSKA (reference sequence). There are 15 residues in the CDR3.